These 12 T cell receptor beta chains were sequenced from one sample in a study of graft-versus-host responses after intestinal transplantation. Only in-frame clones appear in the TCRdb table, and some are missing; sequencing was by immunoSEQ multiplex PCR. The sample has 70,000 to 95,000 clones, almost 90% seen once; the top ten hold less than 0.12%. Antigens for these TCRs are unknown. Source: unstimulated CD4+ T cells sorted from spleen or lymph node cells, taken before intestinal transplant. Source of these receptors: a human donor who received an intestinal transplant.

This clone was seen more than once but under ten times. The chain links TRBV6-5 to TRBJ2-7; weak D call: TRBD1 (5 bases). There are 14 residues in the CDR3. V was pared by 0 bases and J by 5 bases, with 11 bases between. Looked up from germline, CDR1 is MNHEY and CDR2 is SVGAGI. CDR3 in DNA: TGTGCCAGCAGTTACTCGTGGGCAGGGAACGAGCAGTACTTC. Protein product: CASSYSWAGNEQYF.

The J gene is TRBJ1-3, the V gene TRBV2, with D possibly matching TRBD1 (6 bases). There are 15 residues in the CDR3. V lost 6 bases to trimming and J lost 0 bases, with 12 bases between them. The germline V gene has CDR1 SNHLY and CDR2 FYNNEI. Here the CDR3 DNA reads TGTGCCAGCAGCCCGGGACACCTCTCTGGAAACACCATATATTTT. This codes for CASSPGHLSGNTIYF.

CDR3 loop: CASLGTGAPYEQYF. The CDR3, as DNA: TGTGCCAGCCTGGGGACAGGGGCACCCTACGAGCAGTACTTC. The V call is TRBV7-9, the J call TRBJ2-7; TRBD1 matches 10 bases. Losses at the gene ends were 8 bases for V and 2 bases for J; bases not matched to a gene: 6. The CDR3 consists of 14 residues. Germline V gene lookup returns CDR1 SEHNR and CDR2 FQNEAQ (reference sequence).

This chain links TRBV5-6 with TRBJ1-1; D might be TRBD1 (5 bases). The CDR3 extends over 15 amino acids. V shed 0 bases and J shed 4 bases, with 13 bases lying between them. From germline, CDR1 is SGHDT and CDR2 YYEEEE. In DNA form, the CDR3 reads TGTGCCAGCAGCTTGGTTGGGGGGTGGGGCACTGAAGCTTTCTTT. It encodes CASSLVGGWGTEAFF.

This CDR3 is CASTLGGPYGYTF. CDR3 sequence (DNA): TGTGCCAGCACCCTAGGGGGACCCTATGGCTACACCTTC. The V and J genes are TRBV7-9 and TRBJ1-2; D may be TRBD1 (6 bases). Per the germline V gene, CDR1 is SEHNR and CDR2 is FQNEAQ (reference sequence). The CDR3 runs 13 residues. Trimming took 7 bases from V and 4 from J, leaving 13 bases between them.

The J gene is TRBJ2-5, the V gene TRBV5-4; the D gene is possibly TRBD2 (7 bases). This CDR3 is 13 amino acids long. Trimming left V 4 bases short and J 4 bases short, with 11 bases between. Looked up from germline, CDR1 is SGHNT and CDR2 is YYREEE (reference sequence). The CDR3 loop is CASSLRGGETQYF. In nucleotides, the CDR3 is TGTGCCAGCAGCCTTAGGGGGGGAGAGACCCAGTACTTC.

The CDR3 region is CASSQEGAGGLGEQFF. The CDR3 DNA is TGTGCCAGCAGCCAAGAGGGCGCGGGGGGGCTGGGGGAGCAGTTCTTC. The gene calls are TRBV4-2 and TRBJ2-1, with 9 bases fitting TRBD2. V dropped 0 bases and J dropped 10; count of bases not matched to a gene: 10. Per germline, CDR1 LGHNA and CDR2 YNFKEQ. The CDR3 covers 16 residues.

Here the CDR3 reads CASSPRTFEAFF. CDR3 DNA sequence: TGTGCCAGCAGCCCCAGGACATTTGAAGCTTTCTTT. The rearrangement uses TRBV6-6 and TRBJ1-1; TRBD1 is a possible D gene (5 bases). The length of the CDR3 is 12 residues. Germline V lookup: CDR1 MNHNY, CDR2 SVGAGI (reference sequence). Trimming shortened V by 6 bases and J by 7 bases, and 12 bases separated the two germline ends.

DNA of the CDR3: TGCAGTGCTAGCAAAAACTATGGCTACACCTTC. Protein: CSASKNYGYTF. The chain recombines TRBV20-1 with TRBJ1-2; D not resolved. V was clipped by 3 bases and J by 2 bases, with 4 bases between them. The germline CDR1 and CDR2 sequences are DFQATT and SNEGSKA (reference sequence). CDR3 length: 11 amino acids.

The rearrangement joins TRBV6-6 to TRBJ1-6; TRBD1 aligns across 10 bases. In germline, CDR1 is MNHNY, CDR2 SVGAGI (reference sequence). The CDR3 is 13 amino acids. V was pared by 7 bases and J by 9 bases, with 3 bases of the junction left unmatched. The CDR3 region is CASTWTGGSPLHF. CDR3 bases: TGTGCCAGCACCTGGACAGGGGGTTCACCCCTCCACTTT.

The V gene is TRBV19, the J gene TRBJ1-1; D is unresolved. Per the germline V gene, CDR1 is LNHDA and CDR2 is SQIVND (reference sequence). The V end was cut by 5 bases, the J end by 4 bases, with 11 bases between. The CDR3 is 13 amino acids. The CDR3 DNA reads TGTGCCAGTAGTCGATTATTCAGCACTGAAGCTTTCTTT. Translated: CASSRLFSTEAFF.

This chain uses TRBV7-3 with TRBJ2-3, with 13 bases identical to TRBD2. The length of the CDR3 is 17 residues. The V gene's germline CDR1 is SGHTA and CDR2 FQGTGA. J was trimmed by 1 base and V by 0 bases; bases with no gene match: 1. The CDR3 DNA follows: TGTGCCAGCAGCTTAACCGGGACTAGCGGGGGCACAGATACGCAGTATTTT. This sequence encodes CASSLTGTSGGTDTQYF.